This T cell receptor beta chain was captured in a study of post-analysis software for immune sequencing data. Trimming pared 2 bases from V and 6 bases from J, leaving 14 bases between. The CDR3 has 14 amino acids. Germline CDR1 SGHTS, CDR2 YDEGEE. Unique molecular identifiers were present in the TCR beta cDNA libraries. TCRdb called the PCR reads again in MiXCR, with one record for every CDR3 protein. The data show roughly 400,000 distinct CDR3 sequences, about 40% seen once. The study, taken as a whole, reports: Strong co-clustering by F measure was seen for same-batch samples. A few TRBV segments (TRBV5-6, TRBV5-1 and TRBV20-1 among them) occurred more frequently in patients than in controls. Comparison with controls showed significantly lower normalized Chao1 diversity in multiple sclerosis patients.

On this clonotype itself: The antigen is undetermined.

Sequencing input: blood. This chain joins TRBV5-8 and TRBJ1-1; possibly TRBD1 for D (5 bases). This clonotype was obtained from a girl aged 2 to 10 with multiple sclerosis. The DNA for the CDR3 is TGTGCCAGCAGCTTATTCAGGGAGCTCCCTGAAGCTTTCTTT. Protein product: CASSLFRELPEAFF. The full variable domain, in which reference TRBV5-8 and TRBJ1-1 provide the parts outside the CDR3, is EAGVTQSPTHLIKTRGQQATLRCSPISGHTSVYWYQQALGLGLQFLLWYDEGEERNRGNFPPRFSGRQFPNYSSELNVNALELEDSALYLCASSLFRELPEAFFGQGTRLTVV.